Below, one T cell receptor beta chain is given with its context. V was clipped by 0 bases and J by 6 bases, with 8 bases between them. The CDR3 has 14 residues. Germline-derived CDR1 and CDR2 are LGHNA and YNFKEQ. This specimen belongs to a study of cytomegalovirus exposure and HLA in healthy donors. The PCR made use of 60 Vbeta and 13 Jbeta primers. The data were produced by immunoSEQ multiplex PCR, yet TCRdb's version contains in-frame clones alone and is incomplete. The sample contains about 34,000 clones, about 80% of which appear only once. The source is a woman younger than 30 in good health and CMV-seropositive. The gene calls are TRBV4-2 and TRBJ2-2, with D perhaps TRBD2 (6 bases). What was sequenced was PBMCs. The CDR3 protein is CASSQEGGPGELFF. In nucleotides, the CDR3 is TGTGCCAGCAGCCAAGAGGGGGGTCCCGGGGAGCTGTTTTTT.